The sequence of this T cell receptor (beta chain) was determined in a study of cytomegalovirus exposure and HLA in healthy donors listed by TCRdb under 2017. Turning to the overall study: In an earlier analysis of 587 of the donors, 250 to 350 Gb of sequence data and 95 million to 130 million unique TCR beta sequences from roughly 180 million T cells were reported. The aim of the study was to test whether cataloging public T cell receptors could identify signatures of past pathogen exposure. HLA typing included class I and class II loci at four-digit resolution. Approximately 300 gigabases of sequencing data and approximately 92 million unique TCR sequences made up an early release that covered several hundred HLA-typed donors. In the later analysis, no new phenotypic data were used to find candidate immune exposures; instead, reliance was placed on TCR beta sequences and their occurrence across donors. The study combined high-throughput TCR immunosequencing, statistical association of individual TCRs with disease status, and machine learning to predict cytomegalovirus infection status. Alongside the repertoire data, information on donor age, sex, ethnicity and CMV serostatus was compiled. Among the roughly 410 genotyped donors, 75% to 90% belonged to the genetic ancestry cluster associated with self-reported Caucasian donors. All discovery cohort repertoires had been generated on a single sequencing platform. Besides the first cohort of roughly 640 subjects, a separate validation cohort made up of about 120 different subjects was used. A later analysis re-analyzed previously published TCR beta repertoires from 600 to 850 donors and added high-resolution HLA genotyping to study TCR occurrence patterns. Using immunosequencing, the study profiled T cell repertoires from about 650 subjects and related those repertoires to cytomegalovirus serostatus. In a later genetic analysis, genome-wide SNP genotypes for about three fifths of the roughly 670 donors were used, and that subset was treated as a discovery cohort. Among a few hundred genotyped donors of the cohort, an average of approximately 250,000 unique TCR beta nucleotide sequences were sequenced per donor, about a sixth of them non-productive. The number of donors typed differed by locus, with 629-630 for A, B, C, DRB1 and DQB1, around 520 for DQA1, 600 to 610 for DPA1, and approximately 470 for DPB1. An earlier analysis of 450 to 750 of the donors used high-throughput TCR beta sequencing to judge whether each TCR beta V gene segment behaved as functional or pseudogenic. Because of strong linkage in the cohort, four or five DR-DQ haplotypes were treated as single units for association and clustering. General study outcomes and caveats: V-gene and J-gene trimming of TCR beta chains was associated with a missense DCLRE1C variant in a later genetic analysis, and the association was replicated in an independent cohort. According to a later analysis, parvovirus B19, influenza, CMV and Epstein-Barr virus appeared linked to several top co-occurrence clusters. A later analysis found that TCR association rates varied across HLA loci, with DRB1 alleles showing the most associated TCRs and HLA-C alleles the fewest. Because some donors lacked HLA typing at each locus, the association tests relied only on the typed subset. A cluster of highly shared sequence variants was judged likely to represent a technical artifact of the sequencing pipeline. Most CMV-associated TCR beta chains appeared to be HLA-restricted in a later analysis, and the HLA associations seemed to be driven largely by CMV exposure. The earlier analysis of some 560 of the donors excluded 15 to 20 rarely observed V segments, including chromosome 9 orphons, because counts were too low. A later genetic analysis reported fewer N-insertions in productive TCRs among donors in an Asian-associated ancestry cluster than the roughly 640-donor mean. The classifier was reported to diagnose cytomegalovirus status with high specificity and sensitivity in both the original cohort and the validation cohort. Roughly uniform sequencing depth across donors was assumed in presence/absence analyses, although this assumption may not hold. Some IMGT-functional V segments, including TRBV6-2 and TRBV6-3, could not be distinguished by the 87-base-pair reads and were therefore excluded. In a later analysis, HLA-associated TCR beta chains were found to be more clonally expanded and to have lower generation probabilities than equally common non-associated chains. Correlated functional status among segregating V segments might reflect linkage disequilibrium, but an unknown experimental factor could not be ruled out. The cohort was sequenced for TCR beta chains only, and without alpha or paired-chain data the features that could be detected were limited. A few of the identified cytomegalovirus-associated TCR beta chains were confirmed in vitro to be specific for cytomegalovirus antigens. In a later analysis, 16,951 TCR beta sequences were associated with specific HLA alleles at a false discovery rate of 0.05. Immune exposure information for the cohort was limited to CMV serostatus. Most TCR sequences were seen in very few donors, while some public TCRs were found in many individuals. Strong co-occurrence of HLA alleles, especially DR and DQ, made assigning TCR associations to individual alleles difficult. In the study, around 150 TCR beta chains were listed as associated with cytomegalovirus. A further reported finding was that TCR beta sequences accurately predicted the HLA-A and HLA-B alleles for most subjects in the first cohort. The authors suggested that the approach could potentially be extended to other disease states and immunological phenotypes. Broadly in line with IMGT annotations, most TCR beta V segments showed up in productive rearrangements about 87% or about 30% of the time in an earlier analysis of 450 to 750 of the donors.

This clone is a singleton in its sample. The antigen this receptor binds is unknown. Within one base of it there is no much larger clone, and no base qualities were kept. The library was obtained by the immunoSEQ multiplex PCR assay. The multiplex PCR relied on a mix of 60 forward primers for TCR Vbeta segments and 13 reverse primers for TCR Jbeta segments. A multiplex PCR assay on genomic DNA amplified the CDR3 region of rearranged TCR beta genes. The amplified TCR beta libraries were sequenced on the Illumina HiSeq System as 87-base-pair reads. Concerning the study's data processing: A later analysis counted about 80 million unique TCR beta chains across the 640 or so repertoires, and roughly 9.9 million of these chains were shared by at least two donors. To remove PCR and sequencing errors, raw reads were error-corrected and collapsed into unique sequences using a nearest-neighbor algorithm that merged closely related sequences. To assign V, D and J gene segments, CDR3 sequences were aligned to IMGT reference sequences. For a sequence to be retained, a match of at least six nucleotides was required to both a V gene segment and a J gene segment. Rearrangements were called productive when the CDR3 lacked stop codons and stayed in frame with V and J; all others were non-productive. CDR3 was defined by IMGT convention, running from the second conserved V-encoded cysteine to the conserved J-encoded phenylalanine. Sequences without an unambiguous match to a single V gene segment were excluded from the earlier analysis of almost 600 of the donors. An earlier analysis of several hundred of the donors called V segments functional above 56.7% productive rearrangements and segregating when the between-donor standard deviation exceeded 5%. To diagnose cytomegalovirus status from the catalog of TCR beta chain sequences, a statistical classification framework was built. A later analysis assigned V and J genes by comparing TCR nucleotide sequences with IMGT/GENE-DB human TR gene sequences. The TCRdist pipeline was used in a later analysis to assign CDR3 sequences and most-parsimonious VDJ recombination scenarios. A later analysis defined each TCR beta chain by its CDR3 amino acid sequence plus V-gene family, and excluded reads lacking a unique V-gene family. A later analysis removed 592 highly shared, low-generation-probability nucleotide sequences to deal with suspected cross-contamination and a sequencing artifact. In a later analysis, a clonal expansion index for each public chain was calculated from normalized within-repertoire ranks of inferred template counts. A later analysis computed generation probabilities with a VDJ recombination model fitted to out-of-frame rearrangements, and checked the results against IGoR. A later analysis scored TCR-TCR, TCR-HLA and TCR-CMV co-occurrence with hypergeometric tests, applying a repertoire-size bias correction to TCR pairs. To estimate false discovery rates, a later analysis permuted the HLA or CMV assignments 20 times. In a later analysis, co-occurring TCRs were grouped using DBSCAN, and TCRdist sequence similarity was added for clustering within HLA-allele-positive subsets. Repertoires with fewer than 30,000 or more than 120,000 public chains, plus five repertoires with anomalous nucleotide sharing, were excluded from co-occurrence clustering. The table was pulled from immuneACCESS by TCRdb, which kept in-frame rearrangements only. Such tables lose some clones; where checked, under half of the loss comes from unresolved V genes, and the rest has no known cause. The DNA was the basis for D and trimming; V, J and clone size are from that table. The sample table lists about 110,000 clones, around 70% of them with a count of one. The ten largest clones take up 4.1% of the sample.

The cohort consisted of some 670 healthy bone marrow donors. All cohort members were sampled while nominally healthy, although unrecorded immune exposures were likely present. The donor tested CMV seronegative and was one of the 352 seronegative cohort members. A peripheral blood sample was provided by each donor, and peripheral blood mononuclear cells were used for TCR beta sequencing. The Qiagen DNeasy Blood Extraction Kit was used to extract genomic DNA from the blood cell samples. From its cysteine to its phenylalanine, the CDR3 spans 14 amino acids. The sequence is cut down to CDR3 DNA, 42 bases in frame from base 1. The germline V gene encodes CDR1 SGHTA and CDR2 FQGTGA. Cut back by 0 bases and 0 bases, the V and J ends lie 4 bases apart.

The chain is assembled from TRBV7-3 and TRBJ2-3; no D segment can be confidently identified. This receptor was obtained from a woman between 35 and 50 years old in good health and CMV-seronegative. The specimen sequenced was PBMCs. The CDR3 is CASSLTASTDTQYF. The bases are TGTGCCAGCAGCTTAACGGCTAGCACAGATACGCAGTATTTT. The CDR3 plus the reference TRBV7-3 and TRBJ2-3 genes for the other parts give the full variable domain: GAGVSQTPSNKVTEKGKYVELRCDPISGHTALYWYRQSLGQGPEFLIYFQGTGAADDSGLPNDRFFAVRPEGSVSTLKIQRTERGDSAVYLCASSLTASTDTQYFGPGTRLTVL.